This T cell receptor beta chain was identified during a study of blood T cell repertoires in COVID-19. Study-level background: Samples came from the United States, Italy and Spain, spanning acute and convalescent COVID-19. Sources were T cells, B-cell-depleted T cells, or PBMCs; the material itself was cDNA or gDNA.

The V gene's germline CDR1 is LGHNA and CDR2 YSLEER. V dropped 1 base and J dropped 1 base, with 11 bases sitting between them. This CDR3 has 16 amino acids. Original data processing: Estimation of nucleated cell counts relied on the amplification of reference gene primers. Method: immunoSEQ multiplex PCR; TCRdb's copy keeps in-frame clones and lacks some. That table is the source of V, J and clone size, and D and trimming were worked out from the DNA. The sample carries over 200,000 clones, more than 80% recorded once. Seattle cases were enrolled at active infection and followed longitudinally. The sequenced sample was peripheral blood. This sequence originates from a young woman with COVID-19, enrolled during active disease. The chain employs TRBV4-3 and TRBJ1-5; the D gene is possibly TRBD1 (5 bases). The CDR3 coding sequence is TGCGCCAGCAGCCAAGGTCCGGGGGGGAGCAATCAGCCCCAGCATTTT. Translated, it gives CASSQGPGGSNQPQHF.